The sequence of this T cell receptor beta chain was determined in a study of Graves' ophthalmopathy and Graves' hyperthyroidism (dated by TCRdb to the late 2010s). The study in broad terms: Hyperthyroidism was defined as stable when no progression to ophthalmopathy occurred within 18 months of follow-up. The study used signatures of the TCR beta repertoire to tell Graves' ophthalmopathy apart from Graves' hyperthyroidism and to predict which patients would progress to ophthalmopathy. In total, approximately 130 blood samples were TCR-sequenced: approximately 40 ophthalmopathy, 75 hyperthyroidism and roughly 17 hyperthyroidism-to-ophthalmopathy patients. To explore V-J signatures that separate ophthalmopathy from hyperthyroidism, a discovery set of about a hundred patients was enrolled, consisting of about 41 with ophthalmopathy and some 59 with stable hyperthyroidism. An independent validation cohort comprised 18 hyperthyroidism patients and over 15 patients who later progressed from hyperthyroidism to ophthalmopathy. In roughly six hyperthyroidism patients, the T-cell repertoires found in thyroid tissue were compared with those found in blood. Once sampling was done, hyperthyroidism patients were given methimazole at a starting dose of 30 mg daily, while ophthalmopathy patients were given high-dose intravenous methylprednisolone. The research as a whole found: In validation, the model predicted ophthalmopathy progression with about 71% sensitivity and less than 80% specificity; about a dozen predicted patients were CT-confirmed with GO in a median of about 6.1 months. Most of the expanded thyroid clonotypes with a frequency above 0.001 were also detected in blood, and it was suggested that the thyroid immune response may be reflected by blood repertoires. No statistical method was used to predetermine the sample size, and group allocation was not hidden from the investigators. In cross-validation, the 13-signature model distinguished ophthalmopathy from stable hyperthyroidism with around 90% sensitivity and 81.08% specificity, while in the test set the corresponding values were about 80% and 75%.

A remark on this clonotype: Its antigen is currently not known. Nothing much larger sits one base from this clone, and base qualities are not available.

For repertoire sequencing, TCR beta CDR3 regions were amplified from RNA transcripts. The first round was an RT-PCR using HTBI primers with the Qiagen OneStep RT-PCR kit, and this first round was followed by a second-round multiplex PCR, then size selection and purification. Libraries were sequenced on an Illumina HiSeq2000 using paired-end 100 bp reads. The original pipeline was this. Reads were processed with SOAPnuke, discarding reads with adapters, uncalled bases, mean Phred below 15, or no exact constant-primer or identifier match. High-quality paired reads were merged with COPE v1.2.5. Unique nucleotide sequences were defined as clonotypes and aligned to IMGT TRB V, D and J references using MiTCR v1.1. Analysis was restricted to V-J combinations with a frequency above 0.0001, which covered 98% to 99.2% of repertoires. A TCR clonal expansion and chaos score per V-J combination was defined as the ratio of F50 clonal expansion to chaos observed in the TCRdist matrix. Welch's t-statistics and random forest were used to narrow the features down to approximately twelve V-J combinations, which were then fed into a naive Bayes classifier. Thyroid-blood repertoire similarity was quantified with the Morisita-Horn index. The raw public data were reprocessed by TCRdb itself: fastp quality trimming at Q25, MiXCR clonotype calling, in-frame beta chains only. Records with the same CDR3 protein are collapsed into one entry carrying the most frequent genes and DNA. Clone size and V and J calls follow TCRdb, not the original study. Counted in this sample were approximately 1.2 million distinct CDR3 sequences; 35% to 45% of them appeared once. 11% of the sample lies in the top ten.

Counted from cysteine to phenylalanine, this CDR3 has 18 amino acids. Just the 54-base CDR3 DNA is kept, in frame starting at base 1. V and J are trimmed by 5 bases and 0 bases, and the gene matches miss 13 bases of the junction. CDR1 and CDR2 are drawn from the germline V gene: SGHVS, FQNEAQ. Patients with hyperthyroidism were aged 18 to 65 years, had been newly diagnosed, and had a disease duration of less than 2 months. Anyone with other autoimmune diseases, uncontrolled infections, pregnancy or lactation was excluded from the study. Clinical symptoms, serum thyroxine, TRAb, thyroid ultrasound and orbital computed tomography were used for diagnosis. Trizol reagent was used to extract the total RNA, and its quality was then checked on an Agilent 2100 Bioanalyzer.

Recombination connected TRBV7-8 to TRBJ1-1, and 9 junctional nucleotides match TRBD1. The origin of this receptor is an adult man with Graves' hyperthyroidism. The sequenced material came from peripheral blood or thyroid tissue (not recorded which). The CDR3 protein: CASSQETGGANLNTEAFF. The nucleotide sequence is TGTGCCAGCAGCCAGGAAACAGGGGGCGCGAACCTGAACACTGAAGCTTTCTTT. With the rest looked up from the reference TRBV7-8 and TRBJ1-1 genes rather than sequenced, the full variable domain is GAGVSQSPRYKVAKRGQDVALRCDPISGHVSLFWYQQALGQGPEFLTYFQNEAQLDKSGLPSDRFFAERPEGSVSTLKIQRTQQEDSAVYLCASSQETGGANLNTEAFFGQGTRLTVV.